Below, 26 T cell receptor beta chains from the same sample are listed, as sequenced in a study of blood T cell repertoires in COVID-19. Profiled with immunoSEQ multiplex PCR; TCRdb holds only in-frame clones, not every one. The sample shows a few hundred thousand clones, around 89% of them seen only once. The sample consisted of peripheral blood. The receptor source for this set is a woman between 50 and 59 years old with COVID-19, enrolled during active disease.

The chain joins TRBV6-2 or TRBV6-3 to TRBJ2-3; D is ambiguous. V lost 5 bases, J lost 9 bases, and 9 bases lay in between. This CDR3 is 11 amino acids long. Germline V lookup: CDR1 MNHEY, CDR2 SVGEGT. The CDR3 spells CASSRPGTQYF. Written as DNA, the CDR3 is TGTGCCAGCAGTAGGCCAGGCACGCAGTATTTT.

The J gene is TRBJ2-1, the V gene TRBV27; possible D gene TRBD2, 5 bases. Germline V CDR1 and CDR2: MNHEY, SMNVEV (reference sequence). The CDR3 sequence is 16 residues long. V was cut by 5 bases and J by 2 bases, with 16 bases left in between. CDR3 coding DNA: TGTGCCAGCAGTCTCCGAACGCAAGCGGCCTACAATGAGCAGTTCTTC. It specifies CASSLRTQAAYNEQFF.

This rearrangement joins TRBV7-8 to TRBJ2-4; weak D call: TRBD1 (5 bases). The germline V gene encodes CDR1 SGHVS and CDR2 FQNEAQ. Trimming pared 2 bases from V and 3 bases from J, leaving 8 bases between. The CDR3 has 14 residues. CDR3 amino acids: CASSLSQGKNIQYF. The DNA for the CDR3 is TGTGCCAGCAGCTTATCCCAGGGCAAAAACATTCAGTACTTC. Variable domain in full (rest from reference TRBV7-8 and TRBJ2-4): GAGVSQSPRYKVAKRGQDVALRCDPISGHVSLFWYQQALGQGPEFLTYFQNEAQLDKSGLPSDRFFAERPEGSVSTLKIQRTQQEDSAVYLCASSLSQGKNIQYFGAGTRLSVL.

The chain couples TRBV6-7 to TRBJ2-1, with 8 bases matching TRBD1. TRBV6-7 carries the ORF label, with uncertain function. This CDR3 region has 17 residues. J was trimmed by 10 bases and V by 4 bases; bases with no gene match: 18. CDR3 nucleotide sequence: TGTGCCAGCAGTTCCGCCTCCACACCAACAGGGGGACGCGAGCAGTTCTTC. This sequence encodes CASSSASTPTGGREQFF.

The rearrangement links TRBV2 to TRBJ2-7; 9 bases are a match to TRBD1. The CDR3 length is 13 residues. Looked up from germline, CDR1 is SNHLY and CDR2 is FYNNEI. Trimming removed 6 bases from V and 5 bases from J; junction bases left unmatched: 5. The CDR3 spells CASRGTGLNEQYF. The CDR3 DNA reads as TGTGCCAGCAGGGGGACAGGGCTAAACGAGCAGTACTTC.

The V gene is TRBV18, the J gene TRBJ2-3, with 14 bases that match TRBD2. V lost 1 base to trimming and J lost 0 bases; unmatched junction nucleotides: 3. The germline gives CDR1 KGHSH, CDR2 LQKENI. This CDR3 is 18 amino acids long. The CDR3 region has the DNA TGTGCCAGCTCACCACGAAGGACTAGCGGGAGGAGCACAGATACGCAGTATTTT. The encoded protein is CASSPRRTSGRSTDTQYF. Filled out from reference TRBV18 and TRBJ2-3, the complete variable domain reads NAGVMQNPRHLVRRRGQEARLRCSPMKGHSHVYWYRQLPEEGLKFMVYLQKENIIDESGMPKERFSAEFPKEGPSILRIQQVVRGDSAAYFCASSPRRTSGRSTDTQYFGPGTRLTVL.

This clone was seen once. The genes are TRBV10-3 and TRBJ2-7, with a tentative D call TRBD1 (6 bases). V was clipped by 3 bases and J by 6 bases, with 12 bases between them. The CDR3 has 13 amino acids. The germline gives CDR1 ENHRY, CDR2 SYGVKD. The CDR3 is CAISEGQFAEQYF. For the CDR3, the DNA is TGTGCCATCAGTGAAGGACAGTTTGCCGAGCAGTACTTC.

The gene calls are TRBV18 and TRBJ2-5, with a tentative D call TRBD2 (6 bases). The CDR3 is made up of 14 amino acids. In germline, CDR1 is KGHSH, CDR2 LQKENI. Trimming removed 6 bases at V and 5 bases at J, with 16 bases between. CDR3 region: CASSATAGGETQYF. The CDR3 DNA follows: TGTGCCAGCTCGGCGACAGCGGGTGGTGAGACCCAGTACTTC.

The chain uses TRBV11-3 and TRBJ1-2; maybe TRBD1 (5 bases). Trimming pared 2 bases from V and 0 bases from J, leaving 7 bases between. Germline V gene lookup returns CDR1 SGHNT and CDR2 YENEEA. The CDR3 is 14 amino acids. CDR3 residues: CASSLQGTNYGYTF. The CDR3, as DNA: TGTGCCAGCAGCTTACAGGGAACTAACTATGGCTACACCTTC.

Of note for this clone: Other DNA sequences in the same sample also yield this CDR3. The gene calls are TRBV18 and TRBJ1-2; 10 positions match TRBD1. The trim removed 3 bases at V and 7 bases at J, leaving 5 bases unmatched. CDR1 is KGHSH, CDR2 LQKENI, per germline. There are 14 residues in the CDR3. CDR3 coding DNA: TGTGCCAGCTCACCGAGACAGGGGGCTGGTGGCTACACCTTC. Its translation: CASSPRQGAGGYTF.

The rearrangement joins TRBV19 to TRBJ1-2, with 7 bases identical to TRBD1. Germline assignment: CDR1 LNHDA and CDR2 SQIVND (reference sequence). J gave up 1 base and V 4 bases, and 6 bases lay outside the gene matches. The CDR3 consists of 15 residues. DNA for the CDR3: TGTGCCAGTAGTAGTTGGGACAGAGATAACTATGGCTACACCTTC. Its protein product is CASSSWDRDNYGYTF.

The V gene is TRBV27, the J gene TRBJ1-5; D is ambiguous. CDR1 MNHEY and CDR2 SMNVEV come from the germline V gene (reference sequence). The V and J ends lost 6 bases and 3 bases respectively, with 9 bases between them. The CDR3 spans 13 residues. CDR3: CASSLTLNQPQHF. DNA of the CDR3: TGTGCCAGCAGCCTAACCCTCAATCAGCCCCAGCATTTT.

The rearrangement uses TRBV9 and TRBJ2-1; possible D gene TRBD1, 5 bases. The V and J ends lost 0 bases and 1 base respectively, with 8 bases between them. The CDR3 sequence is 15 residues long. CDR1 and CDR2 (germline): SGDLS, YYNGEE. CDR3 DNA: TGTGCCAGCAGCGTAGGAACAGGTTCCTACAATGAGCAGTTCTTC. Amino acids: CASSVGTGSYNEQFF.

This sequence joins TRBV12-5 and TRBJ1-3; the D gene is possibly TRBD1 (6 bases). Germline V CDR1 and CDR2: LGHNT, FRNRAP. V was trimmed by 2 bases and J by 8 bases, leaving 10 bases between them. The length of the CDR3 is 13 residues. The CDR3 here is CASGLTGHHTIYF. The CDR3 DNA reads TGTGCTAGTGGTTTGACAGGGCACCACACCATATATTTT.

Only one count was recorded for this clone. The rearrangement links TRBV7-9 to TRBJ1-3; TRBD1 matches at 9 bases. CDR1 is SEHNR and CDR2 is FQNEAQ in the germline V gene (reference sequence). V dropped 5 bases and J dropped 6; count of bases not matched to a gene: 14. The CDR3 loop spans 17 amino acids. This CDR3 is CASSPRPGTGSANTIYF. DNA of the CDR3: TGTGCCAGCAGCCCACGTCCCGGGACAGGGTCGGCAAACACCATATATTTT.

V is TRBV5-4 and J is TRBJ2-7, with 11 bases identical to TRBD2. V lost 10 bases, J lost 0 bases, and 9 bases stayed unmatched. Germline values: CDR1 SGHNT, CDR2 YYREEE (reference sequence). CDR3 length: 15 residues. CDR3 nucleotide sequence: TGTGCCTGGGGGCGACTAGCGGGGCCCTCCTACGAGCAGTACTTC. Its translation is CAWGRLAGPSYEQYF.

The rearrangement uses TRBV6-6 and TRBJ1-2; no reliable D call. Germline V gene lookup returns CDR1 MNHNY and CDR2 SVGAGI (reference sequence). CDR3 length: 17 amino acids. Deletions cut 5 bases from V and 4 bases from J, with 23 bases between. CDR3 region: CASSRGAGLSSSYGYTF. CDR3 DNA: TGTGCCAGCAGTCGAGGTGCAGGCCTATCATCCTCCTATGGCTACACCTTC.

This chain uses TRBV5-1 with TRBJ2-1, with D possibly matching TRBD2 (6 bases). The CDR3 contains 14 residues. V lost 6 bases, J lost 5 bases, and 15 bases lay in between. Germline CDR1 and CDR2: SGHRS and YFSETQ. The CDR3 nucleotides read TGCGCCAGCATGCGGGGCGGGAACGACAATGAGCAGTTCTTC. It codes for CASMRGGNDNEQFF.

CDR3 amino acids: CATIQGAGEKLFF. The CDR3 nucleotides are TGTGCCACAATACAGGGGGCTGGTGAAAAACTGTTTTTT. The chain employs TRBV6-5 and TRBJ1-4, with TRBD1 matching 9 bases. The CDR3 has 13 amino acids. V lost 10 bases and J lost 7; bases outside the gene matches: 7. The V gene's germline CDR1 is MNHEY and CDR2 SVGAGI.

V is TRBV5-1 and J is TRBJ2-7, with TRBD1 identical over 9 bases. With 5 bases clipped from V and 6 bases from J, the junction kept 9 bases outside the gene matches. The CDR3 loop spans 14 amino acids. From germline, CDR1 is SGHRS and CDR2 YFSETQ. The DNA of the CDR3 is TGCGCCAGCAGGACCGGGACAGGGAACGGCGAGCAGTACTTC. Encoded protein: CASRTGTGNGEQYF.

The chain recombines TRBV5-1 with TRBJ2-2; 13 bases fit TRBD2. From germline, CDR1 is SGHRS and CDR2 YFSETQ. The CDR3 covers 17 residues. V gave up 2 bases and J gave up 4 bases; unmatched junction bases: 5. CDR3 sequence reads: CASSFMGTSGTTGELFF. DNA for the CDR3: TGCGCCAGCAGCTTTATGGGGACTAGCGGGACCACCGGGGAGCTGTTTTTT.

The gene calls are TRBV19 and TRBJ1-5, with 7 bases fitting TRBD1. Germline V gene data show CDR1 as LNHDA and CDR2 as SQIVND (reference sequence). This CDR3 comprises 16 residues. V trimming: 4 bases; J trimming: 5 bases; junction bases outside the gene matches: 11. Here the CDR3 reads CASSSDRQGRYQPQHF. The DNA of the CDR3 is TGTGCCAGTAGTAGCGATCGACAGGGTAGGTATCAGCCCCAGCATTTT.

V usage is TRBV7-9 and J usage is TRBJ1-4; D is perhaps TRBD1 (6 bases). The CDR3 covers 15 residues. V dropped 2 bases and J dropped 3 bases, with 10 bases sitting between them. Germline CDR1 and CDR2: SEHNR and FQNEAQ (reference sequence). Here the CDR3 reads CASSLQGSANEKLFF. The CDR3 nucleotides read TGTGCCAGCAGCTTACAGGGGTCGGCTAATGAAAAACTGTTTTTT.

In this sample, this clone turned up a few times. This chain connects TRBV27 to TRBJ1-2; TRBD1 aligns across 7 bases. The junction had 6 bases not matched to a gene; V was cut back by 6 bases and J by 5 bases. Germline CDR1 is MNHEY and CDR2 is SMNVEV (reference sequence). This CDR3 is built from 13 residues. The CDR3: CASSYRQGYGYTF. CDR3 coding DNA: TGTGCCAGCAGCTATCGACAGGGTTATGGCTACACCTTC.

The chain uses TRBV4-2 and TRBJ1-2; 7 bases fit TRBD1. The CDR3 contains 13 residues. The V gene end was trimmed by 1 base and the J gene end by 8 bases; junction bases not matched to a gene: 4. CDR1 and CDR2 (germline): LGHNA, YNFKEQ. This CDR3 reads CASSQGGGRGYTF. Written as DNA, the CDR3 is TGTGCCAGCAGCCAAGGAGGGGGCCGGGGCTACACCTTC.

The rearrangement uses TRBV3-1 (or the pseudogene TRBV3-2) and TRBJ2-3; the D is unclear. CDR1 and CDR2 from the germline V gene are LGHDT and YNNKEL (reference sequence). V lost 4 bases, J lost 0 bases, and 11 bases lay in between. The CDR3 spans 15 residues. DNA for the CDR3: TGTGCCAGCAGCCCAAGGTCGACTAGCACAGATACGCAGTATTTT. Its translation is CASSPRSTSTDTQYF.